The source of this T cell receptor beta chain is a study of T cells expressing NK-cell markers (TCRdb year 2020). As for the study more broadly: TCR beta-chain repertoires were profiled in sorted CD3+CD56+NKG2C+, CD3+CD56+NKG2C- and CD3+CD56-NKG2C+ T-cell subsets from about 8 donors. Sequencing of the libraries produced 2 x 150 bp reads on Illumina HiSeq 2000/2500, MiSeq or NextSeq. Randomly selected healthy volunteers, three men and five women, were used as the eight sequenced donors. Of the eight sequenced donors, seven were found to be HCMV-seropositive and one was found to be HCMV-seronegative. The study at large found these results: For several donors, the dominant CD3+CD56+NKG2C+ clonotypes were among the top 10 CD8+ clonotypes and accounted for about 1.0-8% of CD8+ T cells. It remained unclear whether the expanded NKG2C-expressing T cell clones were specific for HCMV antigens. Those dominant clonotypes were again the most abundant among CD3+CD56-NKG2C+ cells in a handful of donors, at about 25-60.1%.

Concerning this clonotype itself: Its antigen is not yet known.

Sequencer: Illumina HiSeq 2000. TCR beta cDNA libraries were prepared using 5'RACE template switching, which introduced a universal primer site and unique molecular identifiers. Synthesis of cDNA was primed from the TCR beta constant segment and was followed by two consecutive PCR amplification steps. As for the authors' bioinformatics: MIGEC handled demultiplexing of the reads and grouping by UMI, while MiTCR was used to assemble and quantify clonotypes. To exclude erroneous sequences, any TCR cDNA sequence not supported by at least two reads was discarded. The tcR package was used for downstream repertoire analysis, and clonotypes were matched between fractions using CDR3 nucleotide sequence together with V segment. Antigen specificity was annotated against VDJdb with VDJmatch, allowing one amino acid substitution in CDR3. Each entry corresponds to one CDR3 protein sequence from reads that TCRdb reprocessed, and DNA is not given. None of the V and J calls come from the authors' own analysis; TCRdb made them. The data table for this sample lists 300,000 to 500,000 distinct CDR3 sequences. Roughly 10% of the sample is in the top ten clones.

HCMV-specific IgG was detected in serum with a commercial ELISA kit to determine HCMV serostatus. Ficoll density gradient centrifugation was used to isolate peripheral blood mononuclear cells from blood. Looking up the germline V gene (reference sequence) yields CDR1 SEHNR and CDR2 FQNEAQ. Including the terminal cysteine and phenylalanine, the CDR3 comprises 12 residues. The DNA is not on file. The sequence came from a woman in her forties or fifties in good health. Donor details come from another sample of the same person, matched by shared clones. Sequenced sample: blood T cells: a sorted CD56 or NKG2C T cell subset, CD4+ or CD8+ T cells, or bulk PBMC T cells (not recorded which). This chain is built from TRBV7-9 and TRBJ2-3. The CDR3 sequence is CASSRSWDTQYF.